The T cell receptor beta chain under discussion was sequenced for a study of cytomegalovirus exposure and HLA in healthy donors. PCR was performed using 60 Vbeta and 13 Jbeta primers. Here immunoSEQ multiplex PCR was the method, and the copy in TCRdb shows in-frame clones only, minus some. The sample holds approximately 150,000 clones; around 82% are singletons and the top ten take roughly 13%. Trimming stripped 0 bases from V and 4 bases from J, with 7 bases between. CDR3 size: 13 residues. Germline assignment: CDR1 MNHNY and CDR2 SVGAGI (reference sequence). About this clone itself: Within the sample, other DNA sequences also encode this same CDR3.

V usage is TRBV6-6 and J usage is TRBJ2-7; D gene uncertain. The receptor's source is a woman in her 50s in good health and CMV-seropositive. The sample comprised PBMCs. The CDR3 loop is CASSYSLSYEQYF. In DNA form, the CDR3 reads TGTGCCAGCAGTTACTCCCTCTCGTACGAGCAGTACTTC.